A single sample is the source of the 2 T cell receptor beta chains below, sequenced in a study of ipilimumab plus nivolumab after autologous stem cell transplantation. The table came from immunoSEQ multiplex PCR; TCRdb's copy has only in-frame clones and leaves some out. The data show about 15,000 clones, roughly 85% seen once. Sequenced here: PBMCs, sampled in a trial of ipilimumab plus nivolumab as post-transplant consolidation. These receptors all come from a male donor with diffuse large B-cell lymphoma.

The DNA of the CDR3 is TGTGCCTGGAGTGACCCCGACCGCAGACTGACCTCCTACGAGCAGTACTTC. It translates to CAWSDPDRRLTSYEQYF. This chain connects TRBV30 to TRBJ2-7, with unresolved D. There are 17 residues in the CDR3. Per germline, CDR1 GTSNPN and CDR2 SVGIG (reference sequence). Deletions cut 1 base from V and 0 bases from J, with 19 bases between.

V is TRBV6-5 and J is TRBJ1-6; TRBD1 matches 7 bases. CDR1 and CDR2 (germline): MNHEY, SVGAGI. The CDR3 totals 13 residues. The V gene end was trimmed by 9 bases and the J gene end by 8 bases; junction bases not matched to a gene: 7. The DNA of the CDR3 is TGTGCCAGTGGGACCCAGGGGGATTCACCCCTCCACTTT. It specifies CASGTQGDSPLHF.